Listed below are T cell receptor beta chains from one sample, sequenced in a study of cytomegalovirus exposure and HLA in healthy donors. Using immunoSEQ multiplex PCR, the repertoire was profiled, and TCRdb retains in-frame clones only, with some absent. The data contain 45,000 to 65,000 clones, about nine tenths of them singletons. Sequenced sample: PBMCs. These receptors were collected from a young man in good health and CMV-seronegative. CDR3s include the opening cysteine and the closing phenylalanine or tryptophan. D genes are given only for firm matches. Clone sizes are given selectively: once, few, many, or a class where the clone is expanded.

>TRBJ2-5|.|TRBD2|TRBV28
TGTGCCAGCAGTTTATGGGGAGGAGGGACTAGCGGGAGAGGCGGAGAGACCCAGTACTTC
CASSLWGGGTSGRGGETQYF
>TRBJ2-2|.|TRBD1|TRBV6-6
TGTGCCAGTCAGGGGGTTACGAACACCGGGGAGCTGTTTTTT
CASQGVTNTGELFF
>TRBJ2-2|.|.|TRBV27
TGTGCCAGCAGTATACAGGGCCTTGGCACCGGGGAGCTGTTTTTT
CASSIQGLGTGELFF
>TRBJ1-5|.|.|TRBV7-2
TGTGCCAGCAGCCCCTTACGGGGGGTGGGCAATCAGCCCCAGCATTTT
CASSPLRGVGNQPQHF
>TRBJ2-3|.|TRBD1|TRBV19
TGTGCCAGTACCCCGACAGGGACGGCAGATACGCAGTATTTT
CASTPTGTADTQYF
>TRBJ2-2|.|TRBD2|TRBV5-1
TGCGCCAGCAGCTTGACTAGCGGGAACACCGGGGAGCTGTTTTTT
CASSLTSGNTGELFF
>TRBJ2-3|.|.|TRBV6-1
TGTGCCAGCAGCGATCGGGTCGATACGCAGTATTTT
CASSDRVDTQYF
>TRBJ1-4|.|.|TRBV9
TGTGCCAGCAGCGTAGTTACTCCCGGGAAGGAAAAACTGTTTTTT
CASSVVTPGKEKLFF
>TRBJ2-1|.|TRBD2|TRBV7-2
TGTGCCAGCAGCTTGGGGACCCTAGCGGGAGGCCACAATGAGCAGTTCTTC
CASSLGTLAGGHNEQFF
>TRBJ1-4|.|.|TRBV10-3
TGTGCCATCAGTGAGGGAATGGCGGATGAAAAACTGTTTTTT
CAISEGMADEKLFF
>TRBJ1-3|.|.|TRBV6-1
TGTGCCAGCAGTGAAGCGGGACTGTCCCTCTCTGGAAACACCATATATTTT
CASSEAGLSLSGNTIYF
>TRBJ1-2|once|.|TRBV2
TGTGCCAGCAGTGATCAAGGGGATGGCTACACCTTC
CASSDQGDGYTF
>TRBJ2-3|.|.|TRBV28
TGTGCCAGCAGTTTAGTTAGTAGCGGACTCCGCACAGATACGCAGTATTTT
CASSLVSSGLRTDTQYF
>TRBJ2-7|.|.|TRBV2
TGTGCCAGCAGTGAAGCGCGCAGGCACTACGAGCAGTACTTC
CASSEARRHYEQYF
>TRBJ2-2|.|.|TRBV28
TGTGCCAGCAGTTTAGCGGTCGCCGGGGAGCTGTTTTTT
CASSLAVAGELFF
>TRBJ2-1|once|.|TRBV27
TGTGCCAGCAGTAATACTAGCCCCCACAATGAGCAGTTCTTC
CASSNTSPHNEQFF
>TRBJ2-3|once|.|TRBV7-6
TGTGCCAGCGGCGGACAGGGACTAAGGACAGATACGCAGTATTTT
CASGGQGLRTDTQYF
>TRBJ1-2|.|TRBD1|TRBV6-1
TGTGCCAGCAGTGGGGTTGGGGCAGGGGGCTTTGTCTATGGCTACACCTTC
CASSGVGAGGFVYGYTF
>TRBJ1-4|.|.|TRBV11-2
TGTGCCAGCAGTTTCTCCAGTGAAAAACTGTTTTTT
CASSFSSEKLFF
>TRBJ1-1|.|.|TRBV28
TGTGCCAGCAGTCTAGGCACAGGCCAGAACACTGAAGCTTTCTTT
CASSLGTGQNTEAFF
>TRBJ2-3|.|.|TRBV2
TGTGCCAGCAGTGTGCTAATGCCCACAGATACGCAGTATTTT
CASSVLMPTDTQYF
>TRBJ1-5|once|TRBD1|TRBV19
TGTGCCAGTAGTTACCCCCCGACAGGGTTAGGGGGCAATCAGCCCCAGCATTTT
CASSYPPTGLGGNQPQHF
>TRBJ1-5|once|.|TRBV5-5
TGTGCCAGCAGCCTAATCGAGAGGAATCAGCCCCAGCATTTT
CASSLIERNQPQHF
>TRBJ2-7|.|TRBD2|TRBV9
TGTGCCAGCAGCGTGGGACTAGCGGGAGGTTCCTACGAGCAGTACTTC
CASSVGLAGGSYEQYF
>TRBJ2-1|.|TRBD2|TRBV9
TGTGCCAGCAGCGTAGACTGGACTAGCGGGAGGGCCTACAATGAGCAGTTCTTC
CASSVDWTSGRAYNEQFF
>TRBJ2-2|.|.|TRBV27
TGTGCCAGCAGAACCGGGACACCAGACACCGAATTGAACACCGGGGAGCTGTTTTTT
CASRTGTPDTELNTGELFF
>TRBJ2-1|.|.|TRBV9
TGTGCCAGCAGCGTAAAAGCCCACGACAATGAGCAGTTCTTC
CASSVKAHDNEQFF
>TRBJ1-1|.|.|TRBV7-6
TGTGCCAGCAGCTTAAACGGGGGTAGTGAGGCTTTCTTT
CASSLNGGSEAFF
>TRBJ2-1|once|TRBD2|TRBV7-3
TGTGCCAGCAGCCAGGGACTAGCGGGAGAAGTTTTCGAGGGCAATGAGCAGTTCTTC
CASSQGLAGEVFEGNEQFF
>TRBJ2-3|.|TRBD1|TRBV6-5
TGTGCCAGCAGTCAACAGGGGTCGGATACGCAGTATTTT
CASSQQGSDTQYF
>TRBJ2-5|.|.|TRBV5-1
.
CASSFGPGLTGGTGQETQYF
>TRBJ2-1|.|.|TRBV19
TGTGCCAGTAGTTCCCGGCAGGTCGGCAATGAGCAGTTCTTC
CASSSRQVGNEQFF
>TRBJ1-3|.|TRBD1|TRBV6-6
TGTGCCAGCCGGGACAGCTCTGGAAACACCATATATTTT
CASRDSSGNTIYF
>TRBJ2-7|.|TRBD2|TRBV7-9
TGTGCCAGCTCACGAGCGGGAGATATCCACGAGCAGTACTTC
CASSRAGDIHEQYF
>TRBJ2-5|.|.|TRBV5-1
TGCGCCAGCAGCCGAGATGGAGCGGGAGAGACCCAGTACTTC
CASSRDGAGETQYF
>TRBJ2-1|.|.|TRBV2
TGTGCCAGCAACAGGGACTACAATGAGCAGTTCTTC
CASNRDYNEQFF
>TRBJ1-5|.|TRBD1|TRBV5-8
TGTGCCAGCAGCACCCGGACAGGCGGGGGGCAGCCCCAGCATTTT
CASSTRTGGGQPQHF
>TRBJ1-1|.|.|TRBV28
TGTGCCAGCAGTACAGGGATATTTGAAGCTTTCTTT
CASSTGIFEAFF
>TRBJ2-2|.|.|TRBV5-1
TGCGCCAGCAGCTTTTCCGGTAACACCGGGGAGCTGTTTTTT
CASSFSGNTGELFF
>TRBJ1-1|.|.|TRBV25-1
TGTGCCAGCAGTGAATTTGAGGAGAGCACTGAAGCTTTCTTT
CASSEFEESTEAFF
>TRBJ2-2|.|TRBD2|TRBV6-1
TGTGCCAGCAGTGTACTAGCGGGGACCACTAACACCGGGGAGCTGTTTTTT
CASSVLAGTTNTGELFF
>TRBJ2-4|.|.|TRBV4-1
TGCGCCAGCAGCCAATCGGATCCAGGATTCTTTGTAACGGCCAAAAACATTCAGTACTTC
CASSQSDPGFFVTAKNIQYF
>TRBJ2-1|.|.|TRBV11-2
TGTGCCAGCAGCTCATTCAGTGACGAGGCGGGGGCGATCAATGAGCAGTTCTTC
CASSSFSDEAGAINEQFF
>TRBJ2-3|.|TRBD2|TRBV6-1
TGTGCCAGCAGTGTCACAAGCGGGACTAGCACAGATACGCAGTATTTT
CASSVTSGTSTDTQYF
>TRBJ1-1|.|.|TRBV28
TGTGCCAGCAAGCGGGGGCCGAACACTGAAGCTTTCTTT
CASKRGPNTEAFF
>TRBJ2-5|.|.|TRBV7-9
TGTGCCAGCAGCTTAAGGGGCCAGGGGGAGACCCAGTACTTC
CASSLRGQGETQYF